What follows are 30 T cell receptor beta chains derived from one specimen sequenced in a study of blood T cell repertoires in COVID-19. Assay used: immunoSEQ multiplex PCR; TCRdb lists only in-frame clones, some missing. The sample holds about 400,000 clones; around 90% are singletons and the top ten take roughly 3.1%. Material for sequencing was peripheral blood. These receptors came from a human donor in a cohort sampled during active COVID-19.

V gene TRBV30 combines with J gene TRBJ2-7; TRBD2 agrees at 13 bases. The germline CDR1 and CDR2 sequences are GTSNPN and SVGIG (reference sequence). Trimming cost V 3 bases and J 7 bases; bases outside gene matches: 6. This CDR3 has 14 amino acids. CDR3 sequence: CAWSPGLAGIEQYF. CDR3 DNA sequence: TGTGCCTGGAGCCCGGGACTAGCGGGGATAGAGCAGTACTTC.

CDR3 residues: CASSALHYNEQFF. In nucleotides, the CDR3 is TGTGCCAGTAGTGCCTTACACTACAATGAGCAGTTCTTC. The chain joins TRBV19 to TRBJ2-1; D unresolved. The CDR3 contains 13 residues. Germline V CDR1 and CDR2: LNHDA, SQIVND (reference sequence). The V end lost 5 bases, the J end lost 3 bases, and 8 bases lay between the germline ends.

This rearrangement joins TRBV6-1 to TRBJ2-1, with 9 positions matching TRBD2. V dropped 2 bases and J dropped 4; count of bases not matched to a gene: 6. CDR3 length: 16 residues. Germline V gene sequence: CDR1 MNHNS, CDR2 SASEGT. CDR3 bases: TGTGCCAGCAGTGAATCAGCGGGAGGACAGTACAATGAGCAGTTCTTC. Translated, it gives CASSESAGGQYNEQFF.

The chain has TRBV5-1 and TRBJ1-1, with 8 nucleotides matching TRBD1. Germline trimming cut 0 bases from V and 8 bases from J; bases unmatched to any gene: 12. The CDR3 spans 16 residues. Germline CDR1 is SGHRS and CDR2 is YFSETQ. CDR3 amino acids: CASSLDLPRQGQEAFF. The CDR3 bases are TGCGCCAGCAGCTTGGACCTACCCCGACAGGGGCAGGAAGCTTTCTTT.

The chain couples TRBV28 to TRBJ1-4; TRBD1 is a possible D gene (5 bases). This CDR3 has 13 amino acids. Trimming removed 7 bases at V and 8 bases at J, with 14 bases between. The germline V gene has CDR1 MDHEN and CDR2 SYDVKM. In nucleotides, the CDR3 is TGTGCCAGCATGGGGGGAGGATGGGAAAAACTGTTTTTT. This translates into CASMGGGWEKLFF.

The V and J genes are TRBV6-5 and TRBJ1-4; a weak D match, TRBD1 (6 bases). Looked up from germline, CDR1 is MNHEY and CDR2 is SVGAGI. The CDR3 has 15 amino acids. V lost 6 bases, J lost 8 bases, and 19 bases lay in between. The CDR3 nucleotides read TGTGCCAGCAGCGGGCCAAGGACAGTTACAGAAAAACTGTTTTTT. This codes for CASSGPRTVTEKLFF.

This chain links TRBV28 with TRBJ2-1, with D possibly TRBD2 on 5 matching bases. V dropped 3 bases and J dropped 0 bases, with 21 bases sitting between them. CDR1 and CDR2 from the germline V gene are MDHEN and SYDVKM. The length of the CDR3 is 19 residues. CDR3 residues: CASSFRGLVLKGSYNEQFF. The CDR3 region has the DNA TGTGCCAGCAGTTTCCGGGGTCTAGTTCTGAAAGGCTCCTACAATGAGCAGTTCTTC.

V gene TRBV19 combines with J gene TRBJ2-1; 13 positions match TRBD2. With 7 bases clipped from V and 0 bases from J, the junction kept 9 bases outside the gene matches. The CDR3 is made up of 18 amino acids. Germline V gene data show CDR1 as LNHDA and CDR2 as SQIVND (reference sequence). DNA for the CDR3: TGTGCCAGTAAGACTAGCGGGGGGTTTCTGAGCTCCTACAATGAGCAGTTCTTC. It yields the protein CASKTSGGFLSSYNEQFF.

The chain employs TRBV15 and TRBJ1-1; D is unresolved. V was cut by 0 bases and J by 2 bases, with 4 bases left in between. The CDR3 has 13 residues. In germline, CDR1 is LNHNV, CDR2 YYDKDF (reference sequence). CDR3 nucleotides: TGTGCCACCAGCAGAGATTATAACACTGAAGCTTTCTTT. Translated, it gives CATSRDYNTEAFF.

The chain has TRBV5-5 and TRBJ1-1; D is perhaps TRBD1 (6 bases). Germline-derived CDR1 and CDR2 are SGHKS and YYEKEE (reference sequence). V gave up 1 base and J gave up 0 bases, with 10 bases separating them. The CDR3 extends over 15 amino acids. The CDR3 sequence is CASSLREGVNTEAFF. The DNA of the CDR3 is TGTGCCAGCAGCTTGCGCGAGGGGGTGAACACTGAAGCTTTCTTT.

V is TRBV5-6 and J is TRBJ2-3, with TRBD2 matching 13 bases. CDR3 length: 18 residues. Unmatched junction bases numbered 9, after V lost 4 bases and J lost 1 base. From germline, CDR1 is SGHDT and CDR2 YYEEEE. CDR3 amino acids: CASSRGLAGQPRTDTQYF. DNA for the CDR3: TGTGCCAGCAGCAGGGGACTAGCGGGGCAACCCCGCACAGATACGCAGTATTTT. Supplemented by reference TRBV5-6 and TRBJ2-3, the full variable domain reads DAGVTQSPTHLIKTRGQQVTLRCSPKSGHDTVSWYQQALGQGPQFIFQYYEEEERQRGNFPDRFSGHQFPNYSSELNVNALLLGDSALYLCASSRGLAGQPRTDTQYFGPGTRLTVL.

The chain employs TRBV2 and TRBJ2-3, with D hard to call. Trimming took 5 bases from V and 0 from J, leaving 6 bases between them. The germline V gene encodes CDR1 SNHLY and CDR2 FYNNEI. CDR3 length equals 13 residues. CDR3 in amino acids: CASSLESTDTQYF. The DNA for the CDR3 is TGTGCCAGCAGTTTAGAGAGCACAGATACGCAGTATTTT.

The genes are TRBV19 and TRBJ1-1; possibly TRBD1 for D (5 bases). Germline V gene data show CDR1 as LNHDA and CDR2 as SQIVND (reference sequence). Trimming pared 3 bases from V and 5 bases from J, leaving 13 bases between. CDR3 size: 14 residues. Here the CDR3 DNA reads TGTGCCAGTAGTATTACAGGTGTGGAAACTGAAGCTTTCTTT. As protein: CASSITGVETEAFF.

The V and J genes are TRBV30 and TRBJ2-6; 7 bases line up with TRBD1. Germline V gene lookup returns CDR1 GTSNPN and CDR2 SVGIG (reference sequence). The CDR3 runs to 18 residues. After removal of 0 bases from V and 2 bases from J, the junction contained 10 bases not matched to a gene. The CDR3 DNA reads as TGTGCCTGGAGTGTACCGGCAGGGGGAATGGCTGGGGCCAACGTCCTGACTTTC. Protein product: CAWSVPAGGMAGANVLTF.

This clone has just one count. The V call is TRBV27, the J call TRBJ1-1; 7 nucleotides line up with TRBD1. The germline CDR1 and CDR2 sequences are MNHEY and SMNVEV (reference sequence). The CDR3 extends over 13 amino acids. J lost 7 bases, V lost 2 bases, and 4 bases had no gene match. DNA for the CDR3: TGTGCCAGCAGTTTAACCGGGGACAGTGAAGCTTTCTTT. It translates to CASSLTGDSEAFF.

The CDR3: CASSLGEAGTEAFF. The CDR3 coding sequence is TGTGCCAGCTCACTGGGGGAGGCGGGCACTGAAGCTTTCTTT. This sequence joins TRBV18 and TRBJ1-1; D possibly corresponds to TRBD1 (5 bases). Germline CDR1 KGHSH, CDR2 LQKENI. The CDR3 runs 14 residues. V lost 4 bases and J 4 bases, leaving 13 bases between the germline ends.

Of note for this clone: At the DNA level, this CDR3 is encoded by other sequences in the same sample as well. The rearrangement uses TRBV11-2 and TRBJ2-7, with a weak D call TRBD2 (5 bases). Deletions cut 1 base from V and 0 bases from J, with 10 bases between. This CDR3 region has 15 residues. Germline V gives CDR1 SGHAT, CDR2 FQNNGV. CDR3 amino acids: CASSLAGGSSYEQYF. DNA for the CDR3: TGTGCCAGCAGCTTAGCAGGAGGTAGCTCCTACGAGCAGTACTTC.

The gene calls are TRBV5-1 and TRBJ2-5; 9 nucleotides line up with TRBD2. The CDR3 runs 14 residues. The junction had 3 bases not matched to a gene; V was cut back by 2 bases and J by 4 bases. Germline CDR1 SGHRS, CDR2 YFSETQ. The CDR3 here is CASSFSGGPETQYF. Written as DNA, the CDR3 is TGCGCCAGCAGCTTTAGCGGGGGCCCAGAGACCCAGTACTTC.

This clone has only a few counts. The chain has TRBV27 and TRBJ2-7, with 11 positions matching TRBD2. Germline assignment: CDR1 MNHEY and CDR2 SMNVEV (reference sequence). The V segment lost 6 bases and the J segment 3 bases; nucleotides outside the gene matches: 13. This CDR3 spans 17 amino acids. The CDR3 protein is CASRDLAGGVPGYEQYF. CDR3 DNA sequence: TGTGCCAGCAGAGATTTAGCGGGAGGGGTGCCAGGCTACGAGCAGTACTTC.

The J gene is TRBJ2-2, the V gene TRBV3-1 (or the pseudogene TRBV3-2); D perhaps matches TRBD1 (5 bases). V gave up 3 bases and J gave up 6 bases, with 11 bases separating them. This CDR3 spans 14 amino acids. CDR1 is LGHDT, CDR2 YNNKEL, per germline (reference sequence). In DNA, the CDR3 is TGTGCCAGCAGCCAGAGAGTAGGGGCCGGGGAGCTGTTTTTT. Translating gives CASSQRVGAGELFF.

The chain carries TRBV3-1 (or the pseudogene TRBV3-2) and TRBJ1-6; no clear D gene. Between the trimmed V and J ends, which lost 0 bases and 10 bases, there was a span of 13 bases. The CDR3 has 15 amino acids. Germline V gene data show CDR1 as LGHDT and CDR2 as YNNKEL (reference sequence). This chain's CDR3 is CASSQDSGERSPLHF. For the CDR3, the DNA is TGTGCCAGCAGCCAAGACTCGGGAGAAAGGTCACCCCTCCACTTT.

The chain has TRBV15 and TRBJ1-1; 7 nucleotides agree with TRBD1. The V segment lost 5 bases and the J segment 2 bases; nucleotides outside the gene matches: 5. From germline, CDR1 is LNHNV and CDR2 YYDKDF (reference sequence). CDR3 size: 14 residues. The CDR3 DNA is TGTGCCACCAGCCCAAGACAGGGTAACACTGAAGCTTTCTTT. It yields the protein CATSPRQGNTEAFF.

The V and J genes are TRBV5-1 and TRBJ2-1, with TRBD2 matching over 9 bases. CDR3 length: 14 amino acids. CDR1 and CDR2 (germline): SGHRS, YFSETQ. J was trimmed by 10 bases and V by 4 bases; bases with no gene match: 9. The chain's CDR3 is CASSLGTSQGEQFF. The CDR3, as DNA: TGCGCCAGCAGCCTCGGGACTAGCCAAGGGGAGCAGTTCTTC.

The chain links TRBV7-2 to TRBJ2-7; D is unresolved. The ends were cut back, 2 bases at V and 6 bases at J, with 11 bases in the middle. This CDR3 contains 13 residues. Germline CDR1 reads SGHTA; CDR2 reads FQGNSA. CDR3 DNA sequence: TGTGCCAGCAGCTTATATCGTAGGAGCGAGCAGTACTTC. This encodes CASSLYRRSEQYF.

The genes are TRBV5-1 and TRBJ2-3; 12 bases line up with TRBD2. J lost 3 bases, V lost 0 bases, and 8 bases had no gene match. The CDR3 extends over 18 amino acids. Germline V gene sequence: CDR1 SGHRS, CDR2 YFSETQ. Written as DNA, the CDR3 is TGCGCCAGCAGCTTGGTATGGACTAGCGGGACGGAAACAGATACGCAGTATTTT. Translated: CASSLVWTSGTETDTQYF. The variable domain in full, with the rest retrieved from reference TRBV5-1 and TRBJ2-3, is KAGVTQTPRYLIKTRGQQVTLSCSPISGHRSVSWYQQTPGQGLQFLFEYFSETQRNKGNFPGRFSGRQFSNSRSEMNVSTLELGDSALYLCASSLVWTSGTETDTQYFGPGTRLTVL.

The V and J genes are TRBV9 and TRBJ2-1; 11 bases fit TRBD2. This CDR3 has 17 residues. Germline loops: CDR1 SGDLS, CDR2 YYNGEE. Trimming removed 0 bases from V and 10 bases from J; junction bases left unmatched: 12. CDR3 protein: CASSVVGTSGGPGEQFF. The CDR3 nucleotides read TGTGCCAGCAGCGTAGTAGGAACTAGCGGGGGCCCTGGGGAGCAGTTCTTC.

V gene TRBV10-3 combines with J gene TRBJ2-1; 13 positions agree with TRBD2. The CDR3 sequence is 16 residues long. Germline V lookup: CDR1 ENHRY, CDR2 SYGVKD. After removal of 4 bases from V and 8 bases from J, the junction contained 8 bases not matched to a gene. The CDR3 is CAISVPTSGGAYEQFF. The CDR3 region has the DNA TGTGCCATCAGTGTACCTACTAGCGGGGGGGCTTATGAGCAGTTCTTC.

The chain joins TRBV19 to TRBJ2-7, with D possibly TRBD2 on 5 matching bases. With 0 bases removed from V and 2 bases from J, the gap between germline ends came to 8 bases. The CDR3 runs 14 residues. The V gene's germline CDR1 is LNHDA and CDR2 SQIVND (reference sequence). The CDR3 loop reads CASSIDGRTYEQYF. The CDR3 coding sequence is TGTGCCAGTAGTATAGATGGGAGAACCTACGAGCAGTACTTC. The whole variable domain, filled in from reference TRBV19 and TRBJ2-7, reads DGGITQSPKYLFRKEGQNVTLSCEQNLNHDAMYWYRQDPGQGLRLIYYSQIVNDFQKGDIAEGYSVSREKKESFPLTVTSAQKNPTAFYLCASSIDGRTYEQYFGPGTRLTVT.

J is TRBJ2-5 and V is TRBV6-6; 10 nucleotides align to TRBD2. Germline CDR1 is MNHNY and CDR2 is SVGAGI (reference sequence). The J segment lost 2 bases and the V segment lost 4 bases, leaving 4 bases of the junction unmatched. The CDR3 totals 15 residues. The CDR3 region has the DNA TGTGCCAGCAGTTTAACTAGCGGGAATCAAGAGACCCAGTACTTC. It specifies CASSLTSGNQETQYF.

The chain employs TRBV4-1 and TRBJ2-5; 10 nucleotides match TRBD2. V was pared by 1 base and J by 5 bases, with 4 bases of the junction left unmatched. Germline values: CDR1 MGHRA, CDR2 YSYEKL. This CDR3 contains 15 residues. CDR3 nucleotide sequence: TGCGCCAGCAGCCAAGCGAGCGGGAGGGAGGAGACCCAGTACTTC. Translated: CASSQASGREETQYF.